One T cell receptor beta chain is described in this entry. Its antigen is currently unknown. At the DNA level, this CDR3 is encoded by other sequences in the same sample as well. From germline, CDR1 is SNHLY and CDR2 FYNNEI. V lost 4 bases to trimming and J lost 7 bases, with 16 bases between them. This CDR3 comprises 14 residues. This sample was included in a study of T cells in localized non-small cell lung cancer. The repertoire was sequenced with immunoSEQ multiplex PCR; TCRdb's copy has only in-frame clones and lacks some. The data hold 40,000 to 65,000 clones, with around 87% observed a single time. Study conclusions and caveats: A median of around 60 of the top 100 tumor clones appeared in adjacent lung, which was paired and uninvolved. Uninvolved adjacent lung had higher T cell clonality than tumor and all other tissues. Heterogeneity stays possible, as sequencing covered only one tumor region.

The clonotype was recovered from a female donor with stage II lung adenocarcinoma. The sample in question was PBMCs, obtained before any cancer treatment. The chain is built from TRBV2 and TRBJ1-2; D is unresolved. DNA for the CDR3: TGTGCCAGCAGTGTTAGGACGGCTCTCGGTGGCTACACCTTC. It codes for CASSVRTALGGYTF.